The clone carrying this TCR beta chain has ten or more counts. Its antigen is undetermined. This sample is part of a study of spatial heterogeneity in lung cancer. For the study at large: Raw-read counts averaged over ten per unique TCR and UMI combination.

TCRdb re-called the 5' RACE reads through MiXCR, storing one row per CDR3 protein. The sample includes tens of thousands of distinct CDR3 sequences, roughly 12% of them seen just once. Time point here: sample taken at primary tumor resection. No cells were sorted before sequencing. The whole RNA sequenced was extracted from tumor, nontumor lung or frozen PBMC. Overall study results and limits: The appearance of ubiquitous expanded tumor TCRs in blood was greater at resection than follow-up.

The TCR originated in a male donor with early-stage non-small cell lung cancer. The sequences come from PBMCs, collected at surgery.

Written as DNA, the CDR3 is TGTGCCAGCAGCGCCACTAGCGTTAGCACAGATACGCAGTATTTT. Its translation is CASSATSVSTDTQYF. This chain connects TRBV7-3 to TRBJ2-3, with 7 positions matching TRBD2. Trimming at V came to 5 bases and at J to 0 bases, leaving 5 bases not matched to a gene. Germline V lookup: CDR1 SGHTA, CDR2 FQGTGA. The CDR3 length is 15 residues.